This TCR beta chain is from a study of blood T cell repertoires in COVID-19. Across the study: PBMCs, B-cell-depleted T cells, or T cells provided the cDNA or gDNA that made up the material.

V lost 7 bases, J lost 0 bases, and 12 bases lay in between. The germline V gene has CDR1 MNHEY and CDR2 SVGAGI. The CDR3 runs 14 residues. Source study methods: Amplified reference gene primers provided the basis for estimating nucleated cell counts. Some clones are missing from TCRdb's copy, which holds only in-frame ones; the method was immunoSEQ multiplex PCR. That table gives V, J and clone size, and the DNA gave D and trimming. The table includes approximately 110,000 clones, roughly 85% detected once. This receptor was identified in a middle-aged man with acute or convalescent COVID-19. The V call is TRBV6-5, the J call TRBJ1-2; possible D gene TRBD1, 5 bases. Sequencing used peripheral blood. The CDR3 protein is CASNAGQANYGYTF. Here the CDR3 DNA reads TGTGCCAGCAATGCAGGGCAAGCTAACTATGGCTACACCTTC.